A few counts support the clone carrying this TCR beta chain. The data were taken from a study of T cells in Graves' hyperthyroidism and ophthalmopathy. Template material for amplifying TCR beta CDR3 regions consisted of RNA transcripts. HTBI primers drove first-round RT-PCR of the TCR CDR3. MiXCR was run by TCRdb on the multiplex PCR reads, yielding one entry per CDR3 protein. The data contain roughly 700,000 distinct CDR3 sequences, 13% to 15% of them seen just once; the ten biggest clones take up roughly a tenth. V lost 6 bases and J 4 bases, leaving 15 bases between the germline ends. The CDR3 is made up of 15 amino acids. Germline CDR1 and CDR2: KGHDR and SFDVKD.

The sequencing input was blood. This TCR came from a woman in her late teens or twenties with Graves' hyperthyroidism. The chain uses TRBV24-1 and TRBJ2-1; TRBD1 is a possible D gene (5 bases). The CDR3 DNA reads TGTGCCACCAGTCCCTCCGACAGAGATTACAATGAGCAGTTCTTC. Encoded protein: CATSPSDRDYNEQFF.